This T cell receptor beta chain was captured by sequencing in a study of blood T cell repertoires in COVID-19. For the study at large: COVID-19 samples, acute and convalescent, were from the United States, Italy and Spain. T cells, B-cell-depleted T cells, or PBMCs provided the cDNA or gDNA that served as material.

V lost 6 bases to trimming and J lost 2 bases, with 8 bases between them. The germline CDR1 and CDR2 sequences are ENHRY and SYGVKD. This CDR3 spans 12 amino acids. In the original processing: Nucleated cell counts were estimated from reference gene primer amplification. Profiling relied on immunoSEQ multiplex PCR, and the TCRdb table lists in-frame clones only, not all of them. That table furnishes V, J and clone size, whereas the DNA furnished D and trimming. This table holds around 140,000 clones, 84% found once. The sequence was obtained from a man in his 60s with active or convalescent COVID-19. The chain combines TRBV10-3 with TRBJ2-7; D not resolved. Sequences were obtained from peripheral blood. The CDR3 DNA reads TGTGCCATCAGAGCAGACACCTACGAGCAGTACTTC. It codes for CAIRADTYEQYF.